This TCR beta chain was retrieved from a study of T cell clonality in common variable immunodeficiency. Study-wide results and caveats: Authors noted CVID clonality's cause needs subpopulation repertoire sequencing. TCRbeta clonality was increased in CVID versus healthy controls. Reportedly, TCR beta sequences from common variable immunodeficiency showed fewer deletions and N-nucleotide insertions.

Control and CVID samples contributed equal amounts of genomic DNA. The data were produced by immunoSEQ multiplex PCR, yet TCRdb's version contains in-frame clones alone and is incomplete. The sample gives approximately 64,000 clones, none seen only once, and the top ten clones hold around 1.7%. This clone appeared many times. The antigen is undetermined. The read stops 3 residues short of the end of the CDR3; the missing end is completed from the germline J gene. V was pared by 4 bases and J by 7 bases, with 3 bases of the junction left unmatched. Looked up from germline, CDR1 is DFQATT and CDR2 is SNEGSKA (reference sequence). The CDR3 has 13 amino acids.

Sequencing was done on a sample of peripheral blood mononuclear cells. V is TRBV20-1 and J is TRBJ1-6, with TRBD1 matching 8 bases. This TCR came from a person aged 18 to 70 in good health. CDR3 region: CSATGQVNSPLHF. CDR3 bases read: TGCAGTGCTACGGGACAGGTGAATTCACCC.